This TCR beta chain was captured in a study of T and B cells in COVID-19 patients. From blood, about 240-550 ng of genomic DNA served as TRB template. BIOMED2 TRB-A/B primer pools were used in multiplex TRB PCR. Using its own MiXCR run on the multiplex PCR reads, TCRdb lists one record per CDR3 protein. This table holds roughly 15,000 distinct CDR3 sequences, under 35% found once. CDR3 length equals 12 residues. Deletions cut 10 bases from V and 3 bases from J, with 12 bases between. Germline CDR1 and CDR2: MNHNY and SVGAGI (reference sequence). Input material: blood. The receptor comes from a human donor who had recovered from COVID-19. The V gene is TRBV6-6, the J gene TRBJ1-1, with D unclear. The CDR3 region is CANYLGHTEAFF. In nucleotides, the CDR3 is TGTGCCAACTACCTCGGGCACACTGAAGCTTTCTTT.